This T cell receptor beta chain was sequenced during a study of blood T cell repertoires in COVID-19. Study-wide background: PBMCs, B-cell-depleted T cells, or T cells provided the cDNA or gDNA that made up the material.

In the source study's methods: Amplification with reference gene primers provided the estimates of nucleated cell counts. Clones were sequenced by immunoSEQ multiplex PCR, and TCRdb holds only the in-frame ones, with some missing. V, J and clone size are taken as reported in that table, and D and trimming were inferred from the DNA itself. The sample records approximately 250,000 clones, approximately 86% being singletons. This clone turned up a few times. There are 14 residues in the CDR3. Germline V gene sequence: CDR1 MNHEY, CDR2 SVGAGI. V lost 2 bases and J 0 bases, leaving 7 bases between the germline ends.

Input material: peripheral blood. This clonotype originated in a woman aged 60 to 75 with active or convalescent COVID-19. This chain links TRBV6-5 with TRBJ1-1; the D gene is possibly TRBD1 (5 bases). In nucleotides, the CDR3 is TGTGCCAGCAGTTACGACAGAGTGAACACTGAAGCTTTCTTT. This codes for CASSYDRVNTEAFF.